The rows below give T cell receptor beta chains drawn from one sample of a study of T cell responses to AZD1222 COVID-19 vaccine. The repertoire was sequenced with immunoSEQ multiplex PCR; TCRdb's copy has only in-frame clones and lacks some. The profile covers 45,000 to 55,000 clones, with around 85% appearing a single time and 20% to 25% taken by the ten largest. The sequenced sample was peripheral blood, obtained on day 0 of MenACWY control vaccination. The receptors were sampled from an adult in good health. The CDR3 runs from the conserved cysteine through the conserved F or W. A D gene is named only where the DNA matches it firmly. Expanded clones are given a class, and other clones once, few, many or no size at all.

v_call	clone_size	j_call	d_call	cdr3_nt	cdr3_aa
TRBV5-1	NA	TRBJ2-3	NA	TGCGCCAGCAGCTTGGCCGGGGGAGATACGCAGTATTTT	CASSLAGGDTQYF
TRBV18	few	TRBJ1-1	NA	TGTGCCAGCTCACGGCCGGGTGGGACTGAAGCTTTCTTT	CASSRPGGTEAFF
TRBV10-2	NA	TRBJ1-1	NA	TGCGCCAGCAGGGCTGACAGGTTCACTGAAGCTTTCTTT	CASRADRFTEAFF
TRBV25-1	NA	TRBJ1-1	NA	TGTGCCAGTAGACATACTGAGACTGAAGCTTTCTTT	CASRHTETEAFF
TRBV30	NA	TRBJ1-3	NA	TGTGCCTGGAGTGTAGGCCGAATCAGGCTTGGAGGGCTCGGAAACACCATATATTTT	CAWSVGRIRLGGLGNTIYF
TRBV2	NA	TRBJ1-5	TRBD1	TGTGCCAGCAGAAAACAGGGGATCAATCAGCCCCAGCATTTT	CASRKQGINQPQHF
TRBV27	NA	TRBJ1-6	NA	TGTGCCAGCAGTTTACGGACGGTAAATTCACCCCTCCACTTT	CASSLRTVNSPLHF
TRBV10-3	NA	TRBJ1-3	NA	TGTGCCATCAGTGAGTCGGGAGGAAACACCATATATTTT	CAISESGGNTIYF
TRBV6-1	NA	TRBJ2-5	TRBD2	TGTGCCAGCAGTGAAGCGTCCGGGGGGGAGACCCAGTACTTC	CASSEASGGETQYF
TRBV19	NA	TRBJ1-2	NA	TGTGCCAGCGGCCGGGACATCTATGGCTACACCTTC	CASGRDIYGYTF
TRBV3-1/TRBV3-2	NA	TRBJ1-6	NA	TGTGCCAGCAGCCGAGGGAGGACCCTTTATAATTCACCCCTCCACTTT	CASSRGRTLYNSPLHF
TRBV3-1/TRBV3-2	NA	TRBJ1-1	NA	TGTGCCAGCAACCCTTCGGACTCGAACACTGAAGCTTTCTTT	CASNPSDSNTEAFF
TRBV7-8	NA	TRBJ1-1	NA	TGTGCCAGCAGCATCCGGGACCTCTCGGGGAATGAAGCTTTCTTT	CASSIRDLSGNEAFF
TRBV28	NA	TRBJ2-3	NA	TGTGCCAGCACCTATGGCGTGGGTCTGGATACGCAGTATTTT	CASTYGVGLDTQYF
TRBV20-1	NA	TRBJ2-7	TRBD2	TGCAGTGCTAGTCCCGGGACTAGTTTCGCCTACGAGCAGTACTTC	CSASPGTSFAYEQYF
TRBV4-1	NA	TRBJ2-6	TRBD2	TGCGCCAGCAGTTCAGCGGGAGGGCCGTCAAACCCTGGGGCCAACGTCCTGACTTTC	CASSSAGGPSNPGANVLTF
TRBV7-8	once	TRBJ2-2	TRBD2	TGTGCCAGCAGCTTTATATCGGGAGGCGGGGAGCTGTTTTTT	CASSFISGGGELFF
TRBV7-9	few	TRBJ2-2	TRBD1	TGTGCCAGCAGCCCACGGACAGGGGGGAACACCGGGGAGCTGTTTTTT	CASSPRTGGNTGELFF
TRBV7-2	NA	TRBJ1-2	TRBD1	TGTGCCAGCAGCCCGCAGGGGGGAATCTCTGGCTACACCTTC	CASSPQGGISGYTF
TRBV7-6	NA	TRBJ2-7	NA	TGTGCCAGCTCGAGATCCCAGGACTACGAGCAGTACTTC	CASSRSQDYEQYF
TRBV25-1	NA	TRBJ1-2	NA	TGTGCCAGCAGTGATAACGTTGTCGGCTACACCTTC	CASSDNVVGYTF
TRBV6-1	NA	TRBJ1-2	NA	TGTGCCAGCAGTGAAGCGCAGACAGCCGACTATGGCTACACCTTC	CASSEAQTADYGYTF
TRBV6-4	NA	TRBJ2-3	TRBD1	TGTGCCAGCAGTGACGGGACAGGGGGCACAGATACGCAGTATTTT	CASSDGTGGTDTQYF
TRBV20-1	NA	TRBJ2-3	NA	TGCAGTGCCCGGTTGACGGTTACGCAGTATTTT	CSARLTVTQYF
TRBV7-9	NA	TRBJ1-6	NA	TGTGCCAGCAGCCAGAGACAGGCAGATAATTCACCCCTCCACTTT	CASSQRQADNSPLHF